This is a list of T cell receptor beta chains from one sample in a study of blood T cell repertoires in COVID-19. This table comes from immunoSEQ multiplex PCR, and its TCRdb copy is limited to in-frame clones, with some not included. This sample has about 130,000 clones, with approximately 85% found just once. The sequenced sample was peripheral blood. These TCRs come from a woman of 80 years or more with acute or convalescent COVID-19. Each CDR3 is given with its conserved first and last residue. Fields, in order: D gene, J gene, clone size, V gene, CDR3 DNA, CDR3 protein. The D gene is left open where the match is weak. Clone size is stated in some rows and not others, as once, few, many or a class when expanded.

>NA|TRBJ1-4|NA|TRBV4-2
TGTGCCAGCTCCTTTGGGGGGAGAGCAAGTGGAACTAATGAAAAACTGTTTTTT
CASSFGGRASGTNEKLFF
>NA|TRBJ1-3|NA|TRBV5-6
TGTGCCAGCAGCTTTAGGCGGTCCATATATTTT
CASSFRRSIYF
>TRBD1|TRBJ1-5|NA|TRBV7-9
TGTGCCAGCAGCTCAACGACAGGGTGGAATCAGCCCCAGCATTTT
CASSSTTGWNQPQHF
>TRBD1|TRBJ1-2|NA|TRBV27
TGTGCCAGCAGTCAGACAGGGGTTGGCTACACCTTC
CASSQTGVGYTF
>TRBD2|TRBJ2-5|NA|TRBV3-1/TRBV3-2
TGTGCCAGCAGCCAAGAAGCGGGGGAAGAGACCCAGTACTTC
CASSQEAGEETQYF
>NA|TRBJ1-6|NA|TRBV14
TGTGCCAGCAGCCAAGATCTGAATTCACCCCTCCACTTT
CASSQDLNSPLHF
>NA|TRBJ2-7|NA|TRBV7-9
TGTGCCAGCAGCTTTAGAGCGGCGAACTCCTACGAGCAGTACTTC
CASSFRAANSYEQYF
>TRBD2|TRBJ2-2|NA|TRBV4-1
TGCGCCAGCAGCCAAGATCGGGAGGGAGCGAACACCGGGGAGCTGTTTTTT
CASSQDREGANTGELFF
>TRBD1|TRBJ1-5|NA|TRBV9
TGTGCCAGCAGCGATGACAGGGGGGGTCAGCCCCAGCATTTT
CASSDDRGGQPQHF
>NA|TRBJ2-7|few|TRBV7-9
TGTGCCAGCAGCTTTTCGACCCACAGGGCCTACGAGCAGTACTTC
CASSFSTHRAYEQYF
>NA|TRBJ1-5|NA|TRBV21-1
TGTGCCAGCAGCCTGCCACCCCGGGGAAATCAGCCCCAGCATTTT
CASSLPPRGNQPQHF
>TRBD1|TRBJ2-3|NA|TRBV27
TGTGCCAGCAGACCCGGGACAGGGAGTTCAGATACGCAGTATTTT
CASRPGTGSSDTQYF
>NA|TRBJ1-3|NA|TRBV18
TGTGCCAGCTCCCCCCGGGGGAACTCTGGAAACACCATATATTTT
CASSPRGNSGNTIYF
>TRBD2|TRBJ2-3|NA|TRBV6-5
TGTGCCAGCAGTTCTATAGCGGGTCGGGGTACGCAGTATTTT
CASSSIAGRGTQYF
>NA|TRBJ1-3|NA|TRBV18
TGTGCCAGCTCACCATTGGGCCAGGACTTTAGCACCATATATTTT
CASSPLGQDFSTIYF
>NA|TRBJ1-4|NA|TRBV28
TGTGCCAGCAGGCCCGAGGGGGTTGCAACTAATGAAAAACTGTTTTTT
CASRPEGVATNEKLFF
>TRBD2|TRBJ2-3|NA|TRBV6-4
TGTGCCAGCAGTGAATCTCTAGCGGGGGGGAGAGATACGCAGTATTTT
CASSESLAGGRDTQYF
>NA|TRBJ1-1|once|TRBV11-3
TGTGCCAGCAGCTCGGACATGAACACTGAAGCTTTCTTT
CASSSDMNTEAFF
>NA|TRBJ1-1|NA|TRBV3-1/TRBV3-2
TGTGCCAGCAGCCAGCCCCACCTGGCCACTGAAGCTTTCTTT
CASSQPHLATEAFF
>NA|TRBJ1-1|NA|TRBV7-2
TGTGCCAGCAGCCGTTCGGGTCTTGAAGCTTTCTTT
CASSRSGLEAFF
>NA|TRBJ1-1|NA|TRBV20-1
TGCAGTGCTAGATATGTTGAAGCTTTCTTT
CSARYVEAFF
>TRBD2|TRBJ2-3|few|TRBV10-2
TGCGCCAGCAGTGTAACCGGGACTAGCGGGGGGGGCACAGATACGCAGTATTTT
CASSVTGTSGGGTDTQYF
>NA|TRBJ1-1|NA|TRBV3-1/TRBV3-2
TGTGCCAGCAGCCAAGATTTAGGGAGGAACACTGAAGCTTTCTTT
CASSQDLGRNTEAFF
>NA|TRBJ1-5|NA|TRBV18
TGTGCCAGCTCACCAGCAGAAAGCAATCAGCCCCAGCATTTT
CASSPAESNQPQHF
>TRBD2|TRBJ2-3|once|TRBV27
TGTGCCAGCAGTTTCCGTCAGACTAGCGGGGTCACAGATACGCAGTATTTT
CASSFRQTSGVTDTQYF
>NA|TRBJ2-3|NA|TRBV13
TGTGCCAGCAGCTCCAGACAGATTAGCACAGATACGCAGTATTTT
CASSSRQISTDTQYF
>TRBD2|TRBJ2-1|NA|TRBV7-3
TGTGCCAGCAGCCCGCAAGCGGGGGCCTCTTACAATGAGCAGTTCTTC
CASSPQAGASYNEQFF
>NA|TRBJ1-3|NA|TRBV9
TGTGCCAGCAGTGTCTCCTCTGGAAACACCATATATTTT
CASSVSSGNTIYF
>NA|TRBJ2-2|NA|TRBV6-2/TRBV6-3
TGTGCCAGCAGTCTCCCCTTGTTCGGGGAGCTGTTTTTT
CASSLPLFGELFF
>TRBD1|TRBJ1-2|NA|TRBV6-5
TGTGCCAGCAGTCGACAGGACAGGGCACATGGCTACACCTTC
CASSRQDRAHGYTF
>NA|TRBJ1-2|NA|TRBV18
TGTGCCAGCTCACAGCCGGGAACAAAGGAGGACTATGGCTACACCTTC
CASSQPGTKEDYGYTF
>NA|TRBJ1-3|NA|TRBV9
TGTGCCAGCAGCGCCCAGGTGGGAGGGGCAGCTGGAAACACCATATATTTT
CASSAQVGGAAGNTIYF
>TRBD1|TRBJ1-2|NA|TRBV6-2/TRBV6-3
TGTGCCAGCAGTTACTCCCCGGGACAGGGGAGCTATGGCTACACCTTC
CASSYSPGQGSYGYTF
>TRBD2|TRBJ2-1|NA|TRBV6-4
TGTGCCAGCTCCAGCGGGGTAAAGAGCGAGCAGTTCTTC
CASSSGVKSEQFF
>NA|TRBJ1-1|NA|TRBV18
TGTGCCAGCTACAGCCTTAGGACTGAAGCTTTCTTT
CASYSLRTEAFF
>TRBD1|TRBJ1-2|NA|TRBV19
TGTGCCAGTACCCCGGGACAGAACAACTATGGCTACACCTTC
CASTPGQNNYGYTF
>NA|TRBJ1-3|NA|TRBV28
TGTGCCAGCATAAGCCCTGGAAACACCATATATTTT
CASISPGNTIYF
>NA|TRBJ2-6|NA|TRBV19
TGTGCCAGTAGTATGGCCAGGGGCTCTGGGGCCAACGTCCTGACTTTC
CASSMARGSGANVLTF
>NA|TRBJ1-1|NA|TRBV4-1
TGCGCCAGCAGCCATCCCCCCCACTCCCTCGGGGCTTTCTTT
CASSHPPHSLGAFF
>NA|TRBJ1-2|NA|TRBV6-2/TRBV6-3
TGTGCCAGCAGTTACTTGGGGACAAGCTATGGCTACACCTTC
CASSYLGTSYGYTF
>NA|TRBJ1-1|NA|TRBV3-1/TRBV3-2
TGTGCCAGCAGCCAAGTCCCGGTTATGAACACTGAAGCTTTCTTT
CASSQVPVMNTEAFF
>TRBD2|TRBJ2-1|NA|TRBV5-1
TGCGCCAGCAGCTTGGAATCTAGCGGGGTGTACAATGAGCAGTTCTTC
CASSLESSGVYNEQFF
>TRBD1|TRBJ2-3|NA|TRBV7-9
TGTGCCAGCAGACACGACAGGGCCCCAGATACGCAGTATTTT
CASRHDRAPDTQYF
>NA|TRBJ1-4|NA|TRBV2
TGTGCCAGCAGTGAACCGCTAACGAATGAAAAACTGTTTTTT
CASSEPLTNEKLFF
>TRBD1|TRBJ1-2|once|TRBV11-1
TGTGCCAGCAGCCTCTCCGGGACAGGGAACTATGGCTACACCTTC
CASSLSGTGNYGYTF
>TRBD1|TRBJ1-2|NA|TRBV19
TGTGCCAGTAGTCGACAGGGAACGCACTATGGCTACACCTTC
CASSRQGTHYGYTF
>NA|TRBJ2-3|NA|TRBV4-1
TGCGCCAGCAGCCAAGTGTCGGGTGAGCCAGATACGCAGTATTTT
CASSQVSGEPDTQYF
>NA|TRBJ1-2|NA|TRBV27
TGTGCCAGCAGTTTCGGGGGAACTGGCTACACCTTC
CASSFGGTGYTF
>TRBD1|TRBJ2-2|NA|TRBV10-3
TGTGCCATCGGGACAGGGGACACCGGGGAGCTGTTTTTT
CAIGTGDTGELFF
>TRBD1|TRBJ1-2|NA|TRBV12-3/TRBV12-4
TGTGCCAGCAGGAGACAGGGGAACTATGGCTACACCTTC
CASRRQGNYGYTF
>NA|TRBJ1-2|NA|TRBV7-2
TGTGCCAGCAGCATGAGAAAATACTATGGCTACACCTTC
CASSMRKYYGYTF
>TRBD2|TRBJ2-2|NA|TRBV19
TGTGCCAGTAGTACTCGACTAGCGGGGGGTATCGGGGAGCTGTTTTTT
CASSTRLAGGIGELFF
>NA|TRBJ1-5|NA|TRBV7-9
TGTGCCAGCAGCCCATCCGACGGGAATCAGCCCCAGCATTTT
CASSPSDGNQPQHF
>NA|TRBJ2-1|NA|TRBV28
TGTGCCAGCAGTTTTGCGGGGCCCTCCTACAATGAGCAGTTCTTC
CASSFAGPSYNEQFF